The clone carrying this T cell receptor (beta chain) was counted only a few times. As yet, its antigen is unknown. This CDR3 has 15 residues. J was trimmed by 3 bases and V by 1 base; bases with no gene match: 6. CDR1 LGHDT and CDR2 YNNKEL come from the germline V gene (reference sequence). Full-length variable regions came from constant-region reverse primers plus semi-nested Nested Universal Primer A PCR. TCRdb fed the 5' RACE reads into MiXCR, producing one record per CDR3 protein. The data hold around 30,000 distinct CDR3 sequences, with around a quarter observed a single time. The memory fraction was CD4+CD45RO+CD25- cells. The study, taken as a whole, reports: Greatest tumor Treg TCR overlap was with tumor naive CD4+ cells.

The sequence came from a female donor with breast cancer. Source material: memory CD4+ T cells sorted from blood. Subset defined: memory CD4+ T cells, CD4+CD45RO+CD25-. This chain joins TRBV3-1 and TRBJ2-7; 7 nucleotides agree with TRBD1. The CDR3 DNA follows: TGTGCCAGCAGCCAAGTGGGCAGGGGGAACTACGAGCAGTACTTC. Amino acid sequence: CASSQVGRGNYEQYF.